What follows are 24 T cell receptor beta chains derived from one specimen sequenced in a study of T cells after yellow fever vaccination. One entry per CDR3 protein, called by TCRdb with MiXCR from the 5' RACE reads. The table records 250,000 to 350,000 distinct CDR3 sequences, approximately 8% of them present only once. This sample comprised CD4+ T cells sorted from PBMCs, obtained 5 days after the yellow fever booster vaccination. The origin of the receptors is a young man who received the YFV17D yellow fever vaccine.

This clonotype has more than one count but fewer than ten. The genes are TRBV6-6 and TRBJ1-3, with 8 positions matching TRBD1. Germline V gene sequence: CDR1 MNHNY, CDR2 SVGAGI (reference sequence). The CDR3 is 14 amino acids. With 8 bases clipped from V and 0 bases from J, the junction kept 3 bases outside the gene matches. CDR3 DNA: TGTGCCAGCGACAGGGGAAACTCTGGAAACACCATATATTTT. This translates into CASDRGNSGNTIYF.

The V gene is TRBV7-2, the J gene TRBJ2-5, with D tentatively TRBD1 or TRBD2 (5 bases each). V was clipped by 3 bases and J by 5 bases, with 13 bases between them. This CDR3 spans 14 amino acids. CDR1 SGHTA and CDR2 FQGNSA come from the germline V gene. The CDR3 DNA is TGTGCCAGCAGCTTTTATTCGGGGCGGGAGACCCAGTACTTC. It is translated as CASSFYSGRETQYF. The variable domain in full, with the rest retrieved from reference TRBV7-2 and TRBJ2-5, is GAGVSQSPSNKVTEKGKDVELRCDPISGHTALYWYRQSLGQGLEFLIYFQGNSAPDKSGLPSDRFSAERTGGSVSTLTIQRTQQEDSAVYLCASSFYSGRETQYFGPGTRLLVL.

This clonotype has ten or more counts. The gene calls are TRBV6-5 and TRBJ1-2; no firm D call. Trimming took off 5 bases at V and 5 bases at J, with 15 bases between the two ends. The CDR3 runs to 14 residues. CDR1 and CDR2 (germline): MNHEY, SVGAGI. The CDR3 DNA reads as TGTGCCAGCAGTCGAGACCGGCTTGGGTATGGCTACACCTTC. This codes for CASSRDRLGYGYTF.

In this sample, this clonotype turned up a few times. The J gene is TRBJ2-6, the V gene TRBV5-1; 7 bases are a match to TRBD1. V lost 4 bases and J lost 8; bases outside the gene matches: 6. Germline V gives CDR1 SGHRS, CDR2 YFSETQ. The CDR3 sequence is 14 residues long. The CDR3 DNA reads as TGCGCCAGCAGCGGACAACAGGGGACCAACGTCCTGACTTTC. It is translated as CASSGQQGTNVLTF. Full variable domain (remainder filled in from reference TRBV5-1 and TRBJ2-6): KAGVTQTPRYLIKTRGQQVTLSCSPISGHRSVSWYQQTPGQGLQFLFEYFSETQRNKGNFPGRFSGRQFSNSRSEMNVSTLELGDSALYLCASSGQQGTNVLTFGAGSRLTVL.

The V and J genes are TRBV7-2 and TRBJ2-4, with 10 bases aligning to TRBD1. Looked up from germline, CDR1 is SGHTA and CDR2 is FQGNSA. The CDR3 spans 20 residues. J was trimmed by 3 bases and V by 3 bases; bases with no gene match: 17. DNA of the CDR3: TGTGCCAGCAGCTTGGGACAGGGGACAGGGACGATAGTGGGCAAAAACATTCAGTACTTC. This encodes CASSLGQGTGTIVGKNIQYF.

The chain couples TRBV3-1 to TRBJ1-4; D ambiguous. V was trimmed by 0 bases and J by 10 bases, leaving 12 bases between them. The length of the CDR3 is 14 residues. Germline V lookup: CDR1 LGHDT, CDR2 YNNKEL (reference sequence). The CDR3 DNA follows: TGTGCCAGCAGCCAAGAGTCGAACGGAGGAAAACTGTTTTTT. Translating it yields CASSQESNGGKLFF.

The CDR3 DNA is TGCGCCAGCAGCTTGGCCTACAGGGCAGTCTATGGCTACACCTTC. The encoded protein is CASSLAYRAVYGYTF. The V and J genes are TRBV5-1 and TRBJ1-2, with D maybe TRBD1 (6 bases). Deletions cut 0 bases from V and 4 bases from J, with 13 bases between. The CDR3 totals 15 residues. CDR1 and CDR2 from the germline V gene are SGHRS and YFSETQ.

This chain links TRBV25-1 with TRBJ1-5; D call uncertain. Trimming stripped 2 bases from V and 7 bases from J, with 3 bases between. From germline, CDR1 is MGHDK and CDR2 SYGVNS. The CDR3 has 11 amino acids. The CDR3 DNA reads TGTGCCAGCAGTGAAGGGCAGCCCCAGCATTTT. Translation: CASSEGQPQHF.

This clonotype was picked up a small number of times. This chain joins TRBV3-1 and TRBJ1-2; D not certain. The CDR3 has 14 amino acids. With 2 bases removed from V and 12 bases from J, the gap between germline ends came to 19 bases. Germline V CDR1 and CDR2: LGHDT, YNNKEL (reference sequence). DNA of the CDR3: TGTGCCAGCAGCCAAATAGCCGACGGTGGTATCCACACCTTC. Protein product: CASSQIADGGIHTF.

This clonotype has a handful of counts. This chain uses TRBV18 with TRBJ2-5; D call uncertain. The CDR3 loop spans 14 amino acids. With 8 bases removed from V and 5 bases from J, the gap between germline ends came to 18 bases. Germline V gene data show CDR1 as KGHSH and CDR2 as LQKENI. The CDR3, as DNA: TGTGCCAGCCATCAACCGCCCGCAACGGAGACCCAGTACTTC. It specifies CASHQPPATETQYF.

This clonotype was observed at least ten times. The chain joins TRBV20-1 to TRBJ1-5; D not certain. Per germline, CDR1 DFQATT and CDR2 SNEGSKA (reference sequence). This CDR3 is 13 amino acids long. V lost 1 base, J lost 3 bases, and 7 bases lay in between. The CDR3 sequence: CSARADNNQPQHF. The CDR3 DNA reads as TGCAGTGCTAGAGCCGATAACAATCAGCCCCAGCATTTT.

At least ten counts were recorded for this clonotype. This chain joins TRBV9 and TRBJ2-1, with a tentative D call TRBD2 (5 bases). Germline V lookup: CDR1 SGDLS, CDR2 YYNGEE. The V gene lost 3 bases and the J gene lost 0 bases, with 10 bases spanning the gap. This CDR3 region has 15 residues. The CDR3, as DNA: TGTGCCAGCAGCGGCACTAGGCACTCCTACAATGAGCAGTTCTTC. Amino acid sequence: CASSGTRHSYNEQFF.

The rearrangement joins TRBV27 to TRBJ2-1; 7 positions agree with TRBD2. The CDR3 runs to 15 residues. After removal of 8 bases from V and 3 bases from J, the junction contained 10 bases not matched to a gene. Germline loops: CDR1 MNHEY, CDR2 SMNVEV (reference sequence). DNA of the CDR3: TGTGCCAGCGGCAGGATAATAGCGGGCTACAATGAGCAGTTCTTC. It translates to CASGRIIAGYNEQFF.

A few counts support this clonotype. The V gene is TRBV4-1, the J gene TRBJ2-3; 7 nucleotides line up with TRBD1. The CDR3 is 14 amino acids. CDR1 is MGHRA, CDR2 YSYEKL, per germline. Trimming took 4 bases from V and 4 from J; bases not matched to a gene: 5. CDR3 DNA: TGCGCCAGCAGCCCAGAGACAGGGCCAGATACGCAGTATTTT. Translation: CASSPETGPDTQYF.

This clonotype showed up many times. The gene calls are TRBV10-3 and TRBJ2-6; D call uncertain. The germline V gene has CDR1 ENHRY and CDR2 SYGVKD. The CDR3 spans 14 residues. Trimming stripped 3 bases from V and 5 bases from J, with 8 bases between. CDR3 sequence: CAISDWPRANVLTF. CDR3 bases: TGTGCCATCAGTGATTGGCCCCGGGCCAACGTCCTGACTTTC.

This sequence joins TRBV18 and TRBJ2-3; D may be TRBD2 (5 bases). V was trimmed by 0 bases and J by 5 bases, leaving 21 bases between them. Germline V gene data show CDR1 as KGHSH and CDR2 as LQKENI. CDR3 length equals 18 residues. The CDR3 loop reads CASSPPIGADRREDTQYF. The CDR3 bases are TGTGCCAGCTCACCACCGATCGGAGCGGACCGCCGGGAAGATACGCAGTATTTT. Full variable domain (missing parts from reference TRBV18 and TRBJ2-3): NAGVMQNPRHLVRRRGQEARLRCSPMKGHSHVYWYRQLPEEGLKFMVYLQKENIIDESGMPKERFSAEFPKEGPSILRIQQVVRGDSAAYFCASSPPIGADRREDTQYFGPGTRLTVL.

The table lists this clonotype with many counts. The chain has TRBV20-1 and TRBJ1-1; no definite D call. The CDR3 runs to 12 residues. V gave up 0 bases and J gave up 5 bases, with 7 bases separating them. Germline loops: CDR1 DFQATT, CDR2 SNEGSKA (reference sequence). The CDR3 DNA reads TGCAGTGCTAGAGATGGAGGGACTGAAGCTTTCTTT. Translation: CSARDGGTEAFF.

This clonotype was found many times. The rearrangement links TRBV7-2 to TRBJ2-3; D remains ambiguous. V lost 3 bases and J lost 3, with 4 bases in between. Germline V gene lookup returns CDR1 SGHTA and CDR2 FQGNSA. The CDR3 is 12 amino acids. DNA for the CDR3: TGTGCCAGCAGCTTCTTTACAGATACGCAGTATTTT. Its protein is CASSFFTDTQYF.

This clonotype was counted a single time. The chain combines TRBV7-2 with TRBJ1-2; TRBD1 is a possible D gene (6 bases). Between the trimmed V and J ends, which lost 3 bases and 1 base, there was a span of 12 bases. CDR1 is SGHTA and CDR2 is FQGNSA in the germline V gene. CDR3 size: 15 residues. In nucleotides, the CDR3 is TGTGCCAGCAGCTTTACGGGGGGGCTTAACTATGGCTACACCTTC. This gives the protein CASSFTGGLNYGYTF.

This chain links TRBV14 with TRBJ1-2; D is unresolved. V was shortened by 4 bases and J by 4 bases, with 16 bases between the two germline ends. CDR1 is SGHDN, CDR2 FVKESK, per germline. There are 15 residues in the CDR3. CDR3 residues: CASSPLGEQFYGYTF. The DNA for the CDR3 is TGTGCCAGCAGCCCCCTGGGAGAACAGTTCTATGGCTACACCTTC.

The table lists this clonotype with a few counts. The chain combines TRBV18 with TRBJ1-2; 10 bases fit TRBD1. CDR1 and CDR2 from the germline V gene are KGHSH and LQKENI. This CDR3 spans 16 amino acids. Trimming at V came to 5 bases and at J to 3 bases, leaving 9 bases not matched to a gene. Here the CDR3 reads CASSARDRGEHYGYTF. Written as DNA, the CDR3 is TGTGCCAGCTCAGCCCGGGACAGGGGAGAGCACTATGGCTACACCTTC.

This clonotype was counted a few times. CDR3 in amino acids: CSASVGGADTQYF. CDR3 nucleotide sequence: TGCAGTGCTAGCGTCGGGGGCGCAGATACGCAGTATTTT. This chain connects TRBV20-1 to TRBJ2-3; D tentatively reads TRBD1 or TRBD2 (6 bases each). The CDR3 loop spans 13 amino acids. CDR1 DFQATT and CDR2 SNEGSKA come from the germline V gene (reference sequence). V lost 3 bases, J lost 4 bases, and 11 bases lay in between.

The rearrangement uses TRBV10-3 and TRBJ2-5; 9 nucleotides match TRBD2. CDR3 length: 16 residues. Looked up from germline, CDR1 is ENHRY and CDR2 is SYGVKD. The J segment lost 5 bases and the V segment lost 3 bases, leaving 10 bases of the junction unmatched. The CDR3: CAISDHGAGGPETQYF. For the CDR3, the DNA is TGTGCCATCAGTGATCATGGAGCGGGGGGCCCCGAGACCCAGTACTTC.

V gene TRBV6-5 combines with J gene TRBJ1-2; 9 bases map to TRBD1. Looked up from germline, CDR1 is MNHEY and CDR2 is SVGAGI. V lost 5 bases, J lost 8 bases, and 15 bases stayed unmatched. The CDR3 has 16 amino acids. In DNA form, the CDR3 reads TGTGCCAGCAGTCATCCCGGGACAGGGTCCCCTCGGGGCTACACCTTC. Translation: CASSHPGTGSPRGYTF.